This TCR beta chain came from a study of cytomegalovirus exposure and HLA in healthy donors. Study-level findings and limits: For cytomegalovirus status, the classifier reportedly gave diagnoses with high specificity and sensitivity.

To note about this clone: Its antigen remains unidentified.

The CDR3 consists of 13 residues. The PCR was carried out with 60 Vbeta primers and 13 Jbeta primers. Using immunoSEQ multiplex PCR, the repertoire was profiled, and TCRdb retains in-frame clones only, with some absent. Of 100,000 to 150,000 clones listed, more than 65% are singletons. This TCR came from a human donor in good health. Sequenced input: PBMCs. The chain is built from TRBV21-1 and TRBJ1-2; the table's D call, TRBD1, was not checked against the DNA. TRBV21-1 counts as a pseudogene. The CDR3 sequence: CASSKLDRGRYTF. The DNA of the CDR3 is TGTGCCAGCAGCAAATTGGACAGGGGCCGCTACACCTTC.